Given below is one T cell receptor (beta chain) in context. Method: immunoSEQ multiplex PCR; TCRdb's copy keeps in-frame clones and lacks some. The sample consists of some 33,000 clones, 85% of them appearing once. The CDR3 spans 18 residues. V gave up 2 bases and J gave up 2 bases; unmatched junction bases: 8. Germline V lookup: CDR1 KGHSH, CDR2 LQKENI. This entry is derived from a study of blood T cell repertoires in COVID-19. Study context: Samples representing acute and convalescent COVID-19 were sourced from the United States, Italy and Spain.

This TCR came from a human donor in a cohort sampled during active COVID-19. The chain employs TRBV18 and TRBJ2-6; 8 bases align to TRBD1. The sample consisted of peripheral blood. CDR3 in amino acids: CASSPEGQGATGANVLTF. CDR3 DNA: TGTGCCAGCTCACCAGAAGGGCAGGGGGCGACTGGGGCCAACGTCCTGACTTTC.